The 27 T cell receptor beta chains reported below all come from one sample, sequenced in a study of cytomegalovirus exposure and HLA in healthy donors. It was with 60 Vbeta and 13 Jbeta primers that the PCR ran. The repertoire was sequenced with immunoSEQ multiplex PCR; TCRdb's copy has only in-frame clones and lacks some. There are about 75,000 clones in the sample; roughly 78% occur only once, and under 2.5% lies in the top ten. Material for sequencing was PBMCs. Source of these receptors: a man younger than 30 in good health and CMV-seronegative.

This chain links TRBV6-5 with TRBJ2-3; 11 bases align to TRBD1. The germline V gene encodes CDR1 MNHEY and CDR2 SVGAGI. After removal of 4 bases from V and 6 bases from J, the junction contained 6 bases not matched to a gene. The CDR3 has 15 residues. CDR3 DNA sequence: TGTGCCAGCAGTTCGGACAGGGGGCTTTACGATACGCAGTATTTT. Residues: CASSSDRGLYDTQYF.

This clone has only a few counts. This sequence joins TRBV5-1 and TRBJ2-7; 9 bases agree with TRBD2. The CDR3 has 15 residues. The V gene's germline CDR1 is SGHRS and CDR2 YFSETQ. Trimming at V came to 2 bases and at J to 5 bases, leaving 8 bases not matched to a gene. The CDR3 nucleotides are TGCGCCAGCAGCTTCGCGGGAGGGCCAGAAAACGAGCAGTACTTC. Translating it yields CASSFAGGPENEQYF.

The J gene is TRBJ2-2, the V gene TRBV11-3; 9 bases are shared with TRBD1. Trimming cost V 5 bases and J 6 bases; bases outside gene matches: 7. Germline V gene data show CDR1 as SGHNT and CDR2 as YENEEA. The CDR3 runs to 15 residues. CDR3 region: CASSRGTGMAGELFF. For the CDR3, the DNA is TGTGCCAGCAGCCGAGGGACAGGGATGGCCGGGGAGCTGTTTTTT.

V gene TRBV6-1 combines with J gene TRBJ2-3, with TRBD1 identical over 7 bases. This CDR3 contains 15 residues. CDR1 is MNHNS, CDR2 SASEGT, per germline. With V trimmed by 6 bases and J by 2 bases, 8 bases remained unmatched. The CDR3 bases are TGTGCCAGCAGCGCAACGACAGGGAACACAGATACGCAGTATTTT. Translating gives CASSATTGNTDTQYF.

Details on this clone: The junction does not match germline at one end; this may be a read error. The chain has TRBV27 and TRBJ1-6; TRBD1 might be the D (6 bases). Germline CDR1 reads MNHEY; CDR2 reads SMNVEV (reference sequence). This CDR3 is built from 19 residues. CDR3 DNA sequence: TGTGCCAGCAGCCTAGAAGCCAGAACAGGGATTTCCTATAATTCACCCCTCTACTTT. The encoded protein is CASSLEARTGISYNSPLYF.

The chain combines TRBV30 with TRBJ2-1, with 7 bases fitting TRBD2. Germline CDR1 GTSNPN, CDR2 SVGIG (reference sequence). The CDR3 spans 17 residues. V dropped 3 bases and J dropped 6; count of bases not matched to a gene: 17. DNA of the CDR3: TGTGCCTGGAGCGACCCGAGCGGGGAATTTAGGGGCAATGAGCAGTTCTTC. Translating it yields CAWSDPSGEFRGNEQFF.

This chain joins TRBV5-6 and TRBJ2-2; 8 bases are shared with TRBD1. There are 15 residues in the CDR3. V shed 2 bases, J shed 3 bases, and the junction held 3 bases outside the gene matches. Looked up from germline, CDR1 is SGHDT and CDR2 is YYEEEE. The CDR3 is CASSLQGVDTGELFF. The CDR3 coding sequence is TGTGCCAGCAGCTTACAGGGGGTGGACACCGGGGAGCTGTTTTTT.

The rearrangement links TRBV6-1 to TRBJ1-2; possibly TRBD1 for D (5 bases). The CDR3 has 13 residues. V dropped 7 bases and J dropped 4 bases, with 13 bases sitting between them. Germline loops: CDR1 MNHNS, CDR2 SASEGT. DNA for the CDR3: TGTGCCAGCATCAAGGACACCGCCTATGGCTACACCTTC. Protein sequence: CASIKDTAYGYTF.

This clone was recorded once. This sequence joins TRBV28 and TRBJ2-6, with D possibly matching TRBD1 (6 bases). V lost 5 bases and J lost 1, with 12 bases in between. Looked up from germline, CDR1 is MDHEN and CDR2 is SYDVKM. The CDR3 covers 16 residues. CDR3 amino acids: CASSNGQLSGANVLTF. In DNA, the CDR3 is TGTGCCAGCAGTAACGGACAGCTATCTGGGGCCAACGTCCTGACTTTC.

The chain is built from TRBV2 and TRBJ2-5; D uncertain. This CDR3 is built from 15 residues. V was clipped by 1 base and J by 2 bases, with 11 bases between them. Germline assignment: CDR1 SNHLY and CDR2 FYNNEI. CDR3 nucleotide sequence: TGTGCCAGCAGTGAAGATGGGTCTAGGCAAGAGACCCAGTACTTC. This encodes CASSEDGSRQETQYF.

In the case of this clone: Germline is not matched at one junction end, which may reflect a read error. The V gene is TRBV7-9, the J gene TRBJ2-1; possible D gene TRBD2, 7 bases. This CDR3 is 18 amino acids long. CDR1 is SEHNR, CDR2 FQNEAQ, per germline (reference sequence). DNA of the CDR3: TGTTCCAGCAGCGTTACCCCGGGGCGGGGGCCAGCCTACAATGAGCAGTTCTTC. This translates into CSSSVTPGRGPAYNEQFF. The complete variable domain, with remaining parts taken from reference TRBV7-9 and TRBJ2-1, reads DTGVSQNPRHKITKRGQNVTFRCDPISEHNRLYWYRQTLGQGPEFLTYFQNEAQLEKSRLLSDRFSAERPKGSFSTLEIQRTEQGDSAMYLCSSSVTPGRGPAYNEQFFGPGTRLTVL.

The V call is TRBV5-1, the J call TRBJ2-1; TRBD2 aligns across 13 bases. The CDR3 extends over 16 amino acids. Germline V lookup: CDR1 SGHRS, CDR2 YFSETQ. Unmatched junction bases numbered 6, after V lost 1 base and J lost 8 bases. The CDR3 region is CASSLNVGLAGDEQFF. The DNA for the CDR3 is TGCGCCAGCAGCTTGAATGTTGGACTAGCGGGAGATGAGCAGTTCTTC.

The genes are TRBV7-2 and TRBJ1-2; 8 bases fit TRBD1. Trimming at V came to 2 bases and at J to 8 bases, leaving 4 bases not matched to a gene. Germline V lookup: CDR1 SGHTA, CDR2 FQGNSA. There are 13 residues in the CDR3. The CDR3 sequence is CASSLQGAGGYTF. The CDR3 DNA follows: TGTGCCAGCAGCTTACAGGGGGCGGGGGGCTACACCTTC.

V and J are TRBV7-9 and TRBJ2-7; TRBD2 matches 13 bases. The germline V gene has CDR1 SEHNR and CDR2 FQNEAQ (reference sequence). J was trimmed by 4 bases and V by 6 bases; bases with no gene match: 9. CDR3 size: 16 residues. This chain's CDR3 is CASSRGLAGVYYEQYF. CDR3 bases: TGTGCCAGCAGTCGAGGACTAGCGGGAGTCTATTACGAGCAGTACTTC. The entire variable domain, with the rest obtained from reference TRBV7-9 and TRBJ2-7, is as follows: DTGVSQNPRHKITKRGQNVTFRCDPISEHNRLYWYRQTLGQGPEFLTYFQNEAQLEKSRLLSDRFSAERPKGSFSTLEIQRTEQGDSAMYLCASSRGLAGVYYEQYFGPGTRLTVT.

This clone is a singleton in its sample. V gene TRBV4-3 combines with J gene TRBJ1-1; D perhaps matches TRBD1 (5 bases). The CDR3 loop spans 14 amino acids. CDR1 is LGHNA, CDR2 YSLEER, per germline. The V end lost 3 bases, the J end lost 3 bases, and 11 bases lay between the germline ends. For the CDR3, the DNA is TGCGCCAGCAGCCAGGGACTTCAGGACACTGAAGCTTTCTTT. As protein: CASSQGLQDTEAFF.

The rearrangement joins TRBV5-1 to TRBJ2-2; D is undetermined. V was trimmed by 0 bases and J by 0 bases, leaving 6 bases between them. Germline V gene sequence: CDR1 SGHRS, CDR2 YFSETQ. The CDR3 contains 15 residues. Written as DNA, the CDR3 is TGCGCCAGCAGCTTGGACGCTACGAACACCGGGGAGCTGTTTTTT. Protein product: CASSLDATNTGELFF.

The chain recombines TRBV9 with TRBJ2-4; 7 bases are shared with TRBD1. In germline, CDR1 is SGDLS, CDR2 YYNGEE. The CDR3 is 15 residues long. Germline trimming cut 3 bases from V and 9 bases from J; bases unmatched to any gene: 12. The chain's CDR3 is CASSGGTALGSIQYF. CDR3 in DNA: TGTGCCAGCAGCGGGGGGACAGCCCTTGGAAGCATTCAGTACTTC.

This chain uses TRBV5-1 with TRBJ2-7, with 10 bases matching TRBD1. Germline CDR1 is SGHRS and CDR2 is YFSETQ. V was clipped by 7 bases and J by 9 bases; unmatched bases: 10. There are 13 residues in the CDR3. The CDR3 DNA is TGCGCCAGCGAAGAGGGACAGGGGCAGGGGCAGTACTTC. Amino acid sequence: CASEEGQGQGQYF.

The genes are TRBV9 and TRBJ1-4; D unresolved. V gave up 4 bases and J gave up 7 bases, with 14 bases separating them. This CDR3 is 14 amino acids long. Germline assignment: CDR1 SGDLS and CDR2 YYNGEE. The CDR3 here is CASSPEGTSEKLFF. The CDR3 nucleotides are TGTGCCAGCAGCCCAGAGGGCACGTCTGAAAAACTGTTTTTT.

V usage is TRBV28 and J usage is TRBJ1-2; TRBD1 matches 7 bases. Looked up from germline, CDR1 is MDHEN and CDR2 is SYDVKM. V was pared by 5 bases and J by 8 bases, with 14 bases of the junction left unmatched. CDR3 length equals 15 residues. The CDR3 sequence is CASSPHGRDRSGYTF. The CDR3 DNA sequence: TGTGCCAGCAGTCCCCACGGGAGGGACAGATCAGGCTACACCTTC.

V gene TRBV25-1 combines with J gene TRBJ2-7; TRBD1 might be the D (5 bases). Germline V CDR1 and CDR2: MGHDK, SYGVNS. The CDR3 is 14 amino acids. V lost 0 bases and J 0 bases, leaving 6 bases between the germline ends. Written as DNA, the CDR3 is TGTGCCAGCAGTGAATATAGGGGCTCCTACGAGCAGTACTTC. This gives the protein CASSEYRGSYEQYF.

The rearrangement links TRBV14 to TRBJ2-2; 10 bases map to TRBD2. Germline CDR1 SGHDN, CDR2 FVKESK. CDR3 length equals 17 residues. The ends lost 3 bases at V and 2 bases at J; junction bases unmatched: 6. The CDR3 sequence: CASSQRGLADNTGELFF. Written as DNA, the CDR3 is TGTGCCAGCAGCCAGCGTGGACTAGCGGATAACACCGGGGAGCTGTTTTTT.

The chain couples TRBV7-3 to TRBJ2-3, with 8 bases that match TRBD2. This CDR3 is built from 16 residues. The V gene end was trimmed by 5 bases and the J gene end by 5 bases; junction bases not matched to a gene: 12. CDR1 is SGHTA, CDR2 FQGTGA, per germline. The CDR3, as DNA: TGTGCCAGCAGCCTAAGTAGTCGAAGCGGGGGAGATACGCAGTATTTT. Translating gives CASSLSSRSGGDTQYF.

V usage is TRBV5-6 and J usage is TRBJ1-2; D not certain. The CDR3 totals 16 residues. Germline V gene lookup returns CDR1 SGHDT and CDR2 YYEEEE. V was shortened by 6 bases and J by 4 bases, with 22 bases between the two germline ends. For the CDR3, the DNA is TGTGCCAGCACCGCTCCGCTGGGCAGACCCGTCTATGGCTACACCTTC. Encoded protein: CASTAPLGRPVYGYTF.

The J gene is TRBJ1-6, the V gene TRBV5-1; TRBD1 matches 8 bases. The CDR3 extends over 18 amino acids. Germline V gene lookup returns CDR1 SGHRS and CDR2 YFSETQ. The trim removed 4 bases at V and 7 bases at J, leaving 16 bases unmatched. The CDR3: CASSPGPTPGQENSPLHF. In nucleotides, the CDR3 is TGCGCCAGCAGCCCCGGTCCAACCCCGGGACAGGAGAATTCACCCCTCCACTTT.

The CDR3 nucleotides read TGTGCCAGCAGTACGGACAGTAGATACAATGAGCAGTTCTTC. Translation: CASSTDSRYNEQFF. The chain combines TRBV27 with TRBJ2-1; D might be TRBD1 (6 bases). The CDR3 loop spans 14 amino acids. The V gene lost 5 bases and the J gene lost 4 bases, with 12 bases spanning the gap. CDR1 is MNHEY and CDR2 is SMNVEV in the germline V gene (reference sequence).

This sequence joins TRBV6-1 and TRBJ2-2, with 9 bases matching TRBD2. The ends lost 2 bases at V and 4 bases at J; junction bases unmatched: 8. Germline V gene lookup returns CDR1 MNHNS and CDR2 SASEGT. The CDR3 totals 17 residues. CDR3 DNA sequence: TGTGCCAGCAGTGAAAACGGGCGGGGGGGTTTCACCGGGGAGCTGTTTTTT. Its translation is CASSENGRGGFTGELFF.